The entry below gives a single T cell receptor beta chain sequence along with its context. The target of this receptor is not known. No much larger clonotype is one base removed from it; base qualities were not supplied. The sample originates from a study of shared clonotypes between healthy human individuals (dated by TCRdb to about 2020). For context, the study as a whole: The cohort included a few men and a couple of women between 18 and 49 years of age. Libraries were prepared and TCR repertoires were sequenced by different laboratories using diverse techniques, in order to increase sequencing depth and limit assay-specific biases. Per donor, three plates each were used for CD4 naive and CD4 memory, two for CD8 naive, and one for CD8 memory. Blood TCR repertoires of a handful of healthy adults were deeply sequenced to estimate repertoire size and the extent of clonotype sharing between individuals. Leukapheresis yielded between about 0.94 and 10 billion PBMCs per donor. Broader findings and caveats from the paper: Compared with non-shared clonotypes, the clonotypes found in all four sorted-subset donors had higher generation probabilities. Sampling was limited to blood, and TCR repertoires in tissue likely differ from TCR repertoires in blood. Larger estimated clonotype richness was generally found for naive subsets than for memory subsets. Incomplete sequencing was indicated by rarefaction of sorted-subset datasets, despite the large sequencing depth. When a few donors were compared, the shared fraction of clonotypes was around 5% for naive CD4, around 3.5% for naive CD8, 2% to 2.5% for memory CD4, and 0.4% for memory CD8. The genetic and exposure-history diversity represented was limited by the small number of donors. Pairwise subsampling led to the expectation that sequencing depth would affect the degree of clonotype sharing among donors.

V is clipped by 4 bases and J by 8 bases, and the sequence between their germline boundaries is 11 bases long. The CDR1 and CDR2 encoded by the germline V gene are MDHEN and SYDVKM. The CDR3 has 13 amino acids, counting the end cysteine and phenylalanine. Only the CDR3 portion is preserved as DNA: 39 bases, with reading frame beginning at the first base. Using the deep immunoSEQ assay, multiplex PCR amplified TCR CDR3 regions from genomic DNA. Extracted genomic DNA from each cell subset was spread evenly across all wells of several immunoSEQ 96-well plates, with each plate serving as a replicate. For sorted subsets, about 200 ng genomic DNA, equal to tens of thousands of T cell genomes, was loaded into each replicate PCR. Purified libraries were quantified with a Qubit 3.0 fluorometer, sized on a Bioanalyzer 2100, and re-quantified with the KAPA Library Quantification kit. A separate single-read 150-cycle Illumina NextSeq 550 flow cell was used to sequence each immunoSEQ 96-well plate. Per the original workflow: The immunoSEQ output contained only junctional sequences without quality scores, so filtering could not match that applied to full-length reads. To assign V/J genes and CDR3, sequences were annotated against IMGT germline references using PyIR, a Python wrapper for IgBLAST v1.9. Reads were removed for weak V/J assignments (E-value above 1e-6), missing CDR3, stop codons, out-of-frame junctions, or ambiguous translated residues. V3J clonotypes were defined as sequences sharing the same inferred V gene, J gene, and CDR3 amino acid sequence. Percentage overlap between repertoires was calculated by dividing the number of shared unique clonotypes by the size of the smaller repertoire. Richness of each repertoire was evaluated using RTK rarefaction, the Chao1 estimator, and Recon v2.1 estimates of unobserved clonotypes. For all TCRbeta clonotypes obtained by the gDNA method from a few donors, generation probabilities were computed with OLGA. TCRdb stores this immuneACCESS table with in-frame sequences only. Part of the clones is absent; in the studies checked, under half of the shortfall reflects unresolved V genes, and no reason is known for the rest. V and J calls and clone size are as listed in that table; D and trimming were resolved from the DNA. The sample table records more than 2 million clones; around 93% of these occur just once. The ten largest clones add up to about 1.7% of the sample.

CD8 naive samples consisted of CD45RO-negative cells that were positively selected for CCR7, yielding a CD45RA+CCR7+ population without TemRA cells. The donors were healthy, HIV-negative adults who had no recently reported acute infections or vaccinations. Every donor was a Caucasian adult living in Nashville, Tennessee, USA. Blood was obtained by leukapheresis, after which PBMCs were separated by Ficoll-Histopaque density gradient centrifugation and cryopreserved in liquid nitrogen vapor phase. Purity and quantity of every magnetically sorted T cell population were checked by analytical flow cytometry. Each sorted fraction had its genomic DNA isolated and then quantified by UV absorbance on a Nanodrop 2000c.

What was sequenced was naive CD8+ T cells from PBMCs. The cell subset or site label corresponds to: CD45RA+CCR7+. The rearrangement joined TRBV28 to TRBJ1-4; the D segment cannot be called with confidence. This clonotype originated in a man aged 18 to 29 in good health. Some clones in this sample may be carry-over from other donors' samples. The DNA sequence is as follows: TGTGCCAGCAGTTCCGTGCTGATGGAAAAACTGTTTTTT. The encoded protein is CASSSVLMEKLFF.